This T cell receptor beta chain was sequenced during a study of CD4+ T cells in melanoma. Study findings and constraints: In melanoma, neoantigen-specific CD4+ T cells reportedly differed in differentiation state. A reported correlation linked neoantigen-specific CD4+ T cells to CD8+, macrophage and B cell function.

Repertoires were generated with immunoSEQ multiplex PCR, while TCRdb's copy carries only in-frame clones and drops some. The table records about 20,000 clones, 83% of them present only once. Within the sample, this clone is medium-sized. Its antigen remains unidentified. Germline V CDR1 and CDR2: PRHDT, FYEKMQ (reference sequence). The CDR3 extends over 15 amino acids. Trimming left V 4 bases short and J 3 bases short, with 16 bases between. This rearrangement joins TRBV13 to TRBJ2-7; a possible D gene is TRBD1 (6 bases). This clonotype originated in a human donor with melanoma. The sequencing input was cells from a culture (not recorded whether cultured in vitro). The CDR3 DNA follows: TGTGCCAGCAGCTACTACACGGGACAACACTACGAGCAGTACTTC. It translates to CASSYYTGQHYEQYF. Supplemented by reference TRBV13 and TRBJ2-7, the full variable domain reads AAGVIQSPRHLIKEKRETATLKCYPIPRHDTVYWYQQGPGQDPQFLISFYEKMQSDKGSIPDRFSAQQFSDYHSELNMSSLELGDSALYFCASSYYTGQHYEQYFGPGTRLTVT.